The clone carrying this TCR beta chain was picked up one time. The data belong to a study of PD-L1 blockade in urothelial cancer. Study-level information: Patients went on atezolizumab in the mid-2010s, receiving 1,200 mg intravenously every 3 weeks.

The ends lost 5 bases at V and 8 bases at J; junction bases unmatched: 12. The CDR3 has 15 residues. Germline lookup yields CDR1 SEHNR and CDR2 FQNEAQ (reference sequence). Produced via immunoSEQ multiplex PCR; TCRdb's table is partial and in-frame only. The sample records about 73,000 clones, less than 90% being singletons. The rearrangement uses TRBV7-9 and TRBJ2-1; 7 nucleotides match TRBD2. The sample in question was PBMCs, obtained around atezolizumab (anti-PD-L1) treatment. The clonotype originates from a man aged 55 to 70 with urothelial cancer. This CDR3 reads CASSREGLTNHEQFF. The CDR3 nucleotides read TGTGCCAGCAGCCGAGAGGGACTAACCAACCATGAGCAGTTCTTC.